This T cell receptor (beta chain) was identified during a study of cytomegalovirus exposure and HLA in healthy donors. Study-wide background: HLA-typed donors were the source of around 85 million unique TCRs held in an early data release.

The PCR had 60 Vbeta and 13 Jbeta primers. Assay used: immunoSEQ multiplex PCR; TCRdb lists only in-frame clones, some missing. Among tens of thousands of clones listed, roughly 70% were seen once. The table lists this clone with a count of one. Its antigen is undetermined. The study, taken as a whole, reports: By HLA locus, TCR association rates varied in a later analysis, with DRB1 showing the most and HLA-C the fewest. Per a prior analysis, the majority of TCR beta V segments were productive roughly 90% or roughly 30% of the time.

Unrecorded immune exposure was likely among donors, who were nominally healthy when sampled. This TCR was sampled from a woman aged 30 to 39 in good health and CMV-seronegative. The sequencing input was PBMCs.

CDR3 bases: TGTGCCAGTAGTGCCAGACAGGGGAAGGTGAACACTGAAGCTTTCTTT. Translated, it gives CASSARQGKVNTEAFF. The J gene is TRBJ1-1, the V gene TRBV19; 8 bases line up with TRBD1. Germline-derived CDR1 and CDR2 are LNHDA and SQIVND (reference sequence). The J segment lost 0 bases and the V segment lost 5 bases, leaving 8 bases of the junction unmatched. The CDR3 is 16 amino acids.